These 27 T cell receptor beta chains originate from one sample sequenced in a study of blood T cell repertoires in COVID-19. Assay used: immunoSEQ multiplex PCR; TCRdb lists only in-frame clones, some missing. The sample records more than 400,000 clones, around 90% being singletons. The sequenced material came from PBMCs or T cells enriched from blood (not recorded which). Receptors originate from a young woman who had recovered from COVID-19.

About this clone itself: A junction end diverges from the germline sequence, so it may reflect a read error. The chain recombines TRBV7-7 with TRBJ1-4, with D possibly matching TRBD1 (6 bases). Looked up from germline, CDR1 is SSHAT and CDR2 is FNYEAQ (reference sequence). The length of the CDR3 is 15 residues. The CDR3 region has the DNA TGTGCTAGCAGCCGAAGGGGGGGCCTGGATGAAAAACTGTTTTTT. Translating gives CASSRRGGLDEKLFF.

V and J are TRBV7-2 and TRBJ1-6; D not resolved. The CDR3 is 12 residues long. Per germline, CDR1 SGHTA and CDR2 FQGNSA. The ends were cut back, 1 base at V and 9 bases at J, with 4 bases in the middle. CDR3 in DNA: TGTGCCAGCAGCTTAGACGGTTCACCCCTCCACTTT. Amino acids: CASSLDGSPLHF.

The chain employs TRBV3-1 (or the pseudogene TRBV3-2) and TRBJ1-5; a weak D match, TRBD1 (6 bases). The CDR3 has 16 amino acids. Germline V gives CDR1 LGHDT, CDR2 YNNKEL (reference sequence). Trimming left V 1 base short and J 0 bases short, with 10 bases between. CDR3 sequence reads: CASSQGGGHSNQPQHF. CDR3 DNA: TGTGCCAGCAGCCAAGGAGGGGGACATAGCAATCAGCCCCAGCATTTT.

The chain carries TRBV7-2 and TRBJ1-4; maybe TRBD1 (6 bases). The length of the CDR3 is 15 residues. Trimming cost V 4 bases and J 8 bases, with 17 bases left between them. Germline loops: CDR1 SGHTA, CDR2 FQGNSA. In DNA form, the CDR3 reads TGTGCCAGCAGCTCGCTACAGGGCTTTAGGGAAAAACTGTTTTTT. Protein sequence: CASSSLQGFREKLFF. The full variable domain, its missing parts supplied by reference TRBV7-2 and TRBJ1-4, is GAGVSQSPSNKVTEKGKDVELRCDPISGHTALYWYRQSLGQGLEFLIYFQGNSAPDKSGLPSDRFSAERTGGSVSTLTIQRTQQEDSAVYLCASSSLQGFREKLFFGSGTQLSVL.

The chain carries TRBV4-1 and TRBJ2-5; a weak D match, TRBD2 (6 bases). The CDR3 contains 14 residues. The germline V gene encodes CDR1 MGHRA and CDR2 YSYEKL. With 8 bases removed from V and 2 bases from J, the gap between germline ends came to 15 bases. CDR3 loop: CASGPGTLQETQYF. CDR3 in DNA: TGCGCCAGCGGGCCCGGGACTCTACAAGAGACCCAGTACTTC.

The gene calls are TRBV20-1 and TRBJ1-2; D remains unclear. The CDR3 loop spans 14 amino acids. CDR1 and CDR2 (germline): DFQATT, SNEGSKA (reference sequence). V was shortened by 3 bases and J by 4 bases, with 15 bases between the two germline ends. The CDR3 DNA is TGCAGTGCTAGTGGAGGGATCAGTCGCTATGGCTACACCTTC. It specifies CSASGGISRYGYTF.

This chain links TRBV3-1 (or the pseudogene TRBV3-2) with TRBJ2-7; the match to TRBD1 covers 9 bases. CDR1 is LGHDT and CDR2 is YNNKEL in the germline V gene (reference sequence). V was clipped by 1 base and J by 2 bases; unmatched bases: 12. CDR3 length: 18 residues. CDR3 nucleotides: TGTGCCAGCAGCCAAGGGGGGGGACAGGGAGACCGGCCCTACGAGCAGTACTTC. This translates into CASSQGGGQGDRPYEQYF.

The CDR3 protein is CASSQDDRVANYGYTF. The CDR3 DNA follows: TGTGCCAGCAGCCAAGACGACAGGGTAGCTAACTATGGCTACACCTTC. The chain recombines TRBV3-1 (or the pseudogene TRBV3-2) with TRBJ1-2, with 7 nucleotides matching TRBD1. Germline V CDR1 and CDR2: LGHDT, YNNKEL (reference sequence). J gave up 0 bases and V 0 bases, and 4 bases lay outside the gene matches. The CDR3 consists of 16 residues.

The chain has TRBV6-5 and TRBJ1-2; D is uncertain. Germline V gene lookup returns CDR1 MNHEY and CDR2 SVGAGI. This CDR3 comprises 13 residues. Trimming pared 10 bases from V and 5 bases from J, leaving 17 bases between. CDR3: CATLTTQDYGYTF. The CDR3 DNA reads TGTGCCACCTTAACAACCCAGGATTATGGCTACACCTTC.

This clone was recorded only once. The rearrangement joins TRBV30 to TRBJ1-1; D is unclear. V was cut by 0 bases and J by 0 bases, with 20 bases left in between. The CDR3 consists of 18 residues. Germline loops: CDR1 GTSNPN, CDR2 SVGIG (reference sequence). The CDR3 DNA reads TGTGCCTGGAGTGTACATTTTGCGGGCCTTCTCATGAACACTGAAGCTTTCTTT. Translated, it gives CAWSVHFAGLLMNTEAFF.

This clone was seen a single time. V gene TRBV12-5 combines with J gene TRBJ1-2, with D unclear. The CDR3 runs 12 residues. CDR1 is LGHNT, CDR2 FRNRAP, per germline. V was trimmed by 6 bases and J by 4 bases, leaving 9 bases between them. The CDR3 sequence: CASGLGPYGYTF. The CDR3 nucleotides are TGTGCTAGTGGCCTTGGGCCCTATGGCTACACCTTC.

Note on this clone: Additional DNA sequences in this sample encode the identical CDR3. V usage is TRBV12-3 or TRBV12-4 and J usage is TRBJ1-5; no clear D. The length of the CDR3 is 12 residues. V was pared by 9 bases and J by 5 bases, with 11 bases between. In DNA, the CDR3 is TGTGCCAGTTCTCTAATCGATCAGCCCCAGCATTTT. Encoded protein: CASSLIDQPQHF.

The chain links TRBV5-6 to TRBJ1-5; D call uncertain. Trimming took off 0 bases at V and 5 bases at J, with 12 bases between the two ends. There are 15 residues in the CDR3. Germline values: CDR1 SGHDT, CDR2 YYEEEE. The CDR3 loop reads CASSLGAGGDQPQHF. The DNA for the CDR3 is TGTGCCAGCAGCTTGGGGGCAGGTGGCGATCAGCCCCAGCATTTT.

The DNA of the CDR3 is TGTGCCAGCAGCTTGAAGATGACAGGGAGCTCCTATAATTCACCCCTCCACTTT. Residues: CASSLKMTGSSYNSPLHF. The J gene is TRBJ1-6, the V gene TRBV11-2; 7 bases are a match to TRBD1. V lost 3 bases to trimming and J lost 0 bases; unmatched junction nucleotides: 8. The CDR3 loop spans 18 amino acids. Germline-derived CDR1 and CDR2 are SGHAT and FQNNGV.

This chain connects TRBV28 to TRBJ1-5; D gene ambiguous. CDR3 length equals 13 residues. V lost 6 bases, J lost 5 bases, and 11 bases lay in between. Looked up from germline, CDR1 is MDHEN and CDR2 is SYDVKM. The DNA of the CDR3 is TGTGCCAGCAGAACTGTCGGTCATCAGCCCCAGCATTTT. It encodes CASRTVGHQPQHF.

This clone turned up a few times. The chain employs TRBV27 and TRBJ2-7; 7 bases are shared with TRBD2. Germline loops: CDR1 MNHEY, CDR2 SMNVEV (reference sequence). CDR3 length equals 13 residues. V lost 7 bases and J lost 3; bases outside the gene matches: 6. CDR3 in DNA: TGTGCCAGCAAGCGGCTAGCGGACTACGAGCAGTACTTC. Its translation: CASKRLADYEQYF.

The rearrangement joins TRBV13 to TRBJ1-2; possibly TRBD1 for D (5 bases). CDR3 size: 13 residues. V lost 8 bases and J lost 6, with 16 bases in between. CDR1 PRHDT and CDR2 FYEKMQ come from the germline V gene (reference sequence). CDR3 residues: CASASGQTNGYTF. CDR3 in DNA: TGTGCCAGCGCGTCAGGGCAGACAAATGGCTACACCTTC.

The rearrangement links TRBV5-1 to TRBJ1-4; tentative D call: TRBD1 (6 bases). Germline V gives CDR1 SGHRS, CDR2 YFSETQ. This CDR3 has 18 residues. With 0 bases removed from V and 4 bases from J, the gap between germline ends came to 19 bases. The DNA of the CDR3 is TGCGCCAGCAGCTTGGGACGTCAGGGGCGCATTGGTAATGAAAAACTGTTTTTT. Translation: CASSLGRQGRIGNEKLFF.

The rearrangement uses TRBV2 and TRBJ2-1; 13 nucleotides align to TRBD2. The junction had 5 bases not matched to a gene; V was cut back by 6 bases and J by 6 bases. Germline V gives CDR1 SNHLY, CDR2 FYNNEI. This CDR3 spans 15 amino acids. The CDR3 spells CASRTSGGAGNEQFF. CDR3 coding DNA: TGTGCCAGCAGAACTAGCGGGGGGGCGGGCAATGAGCAGTTCTTC.

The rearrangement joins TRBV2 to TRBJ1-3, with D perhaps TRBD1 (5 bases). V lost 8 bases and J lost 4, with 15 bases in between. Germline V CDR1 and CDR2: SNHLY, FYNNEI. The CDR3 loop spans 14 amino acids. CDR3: CASGLMGLGNTIYF. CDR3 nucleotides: TGTGCCAGCGGTCTGATGGGACTCGGAAACACCATATATTTT.

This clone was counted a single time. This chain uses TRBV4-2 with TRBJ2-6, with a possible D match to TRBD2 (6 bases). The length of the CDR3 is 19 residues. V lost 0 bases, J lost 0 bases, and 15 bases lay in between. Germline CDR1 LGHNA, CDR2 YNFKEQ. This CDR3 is CASSQEGGYRSSGANVLTF. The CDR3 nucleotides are TGTGCCAGCAGCCAAGAAGGAGGGTATAGGAGCTCTGGGGCCAACGTCCTGACTTTC.

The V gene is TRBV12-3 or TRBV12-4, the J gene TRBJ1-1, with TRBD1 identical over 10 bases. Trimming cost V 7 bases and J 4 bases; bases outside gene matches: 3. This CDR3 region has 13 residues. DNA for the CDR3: TGTGCCAGCACCCGGACAGGGGGCACTGAAGCTTTCTTT. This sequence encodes CASTRTGGTEAFF.

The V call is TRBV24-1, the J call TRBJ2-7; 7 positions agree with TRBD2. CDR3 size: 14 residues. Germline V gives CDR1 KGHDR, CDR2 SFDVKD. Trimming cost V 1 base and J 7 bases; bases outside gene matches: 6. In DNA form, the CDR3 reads TGTGCCACCAGTGATTTCCGGCGGGGGTGGGAGCAGTACTTC. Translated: CATSDFRRGWEQYF.

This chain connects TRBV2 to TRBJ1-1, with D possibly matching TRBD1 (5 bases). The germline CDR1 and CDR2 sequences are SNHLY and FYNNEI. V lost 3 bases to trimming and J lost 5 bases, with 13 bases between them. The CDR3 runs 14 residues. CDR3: CASSDVGGGTEAFF. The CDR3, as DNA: TGTGCCAGCAGTGACGTCGGGGGAGGAACTGAAGCTTTCTTT. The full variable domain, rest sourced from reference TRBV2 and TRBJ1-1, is EPEVTQTPSHQVTQMGQEVILRCVPISNHLYFYWYRQILGQKVEFLVSFYNNEISEKSEIFDDQFSVERPDGSNFTLKIRSTKLEDSAMYFCASSDVGGGTEAFFGQGTRLTVV.

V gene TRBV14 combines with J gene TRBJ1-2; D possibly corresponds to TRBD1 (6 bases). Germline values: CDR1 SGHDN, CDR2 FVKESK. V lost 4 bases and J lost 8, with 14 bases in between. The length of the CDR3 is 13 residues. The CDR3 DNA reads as TGTGCCAGCAGCCCCCGCGAGGGGGACGGCTACACCTTC. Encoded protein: CASSPREGDGYTF.

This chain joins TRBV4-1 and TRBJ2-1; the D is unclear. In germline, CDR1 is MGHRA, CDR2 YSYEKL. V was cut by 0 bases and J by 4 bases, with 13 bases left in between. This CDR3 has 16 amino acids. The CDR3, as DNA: TGCGCCAGCAGCCAAGATTTGGCGGCCTCATACAATGAGCAGTTCTTC. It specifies CASSQDLAASYNEQFF.

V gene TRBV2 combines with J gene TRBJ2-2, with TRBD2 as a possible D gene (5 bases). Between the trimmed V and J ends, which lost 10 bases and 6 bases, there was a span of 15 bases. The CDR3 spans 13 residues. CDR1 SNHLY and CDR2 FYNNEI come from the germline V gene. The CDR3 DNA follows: TGTGCCATCCTCAAACTAGTTTCCGGGGAGCTGTTTTTT. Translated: CAILKLVSGELFF.